Listed here are 12 T cell receptor beta chains from one sample, sequenced in a study of T cell repertoires in cytomegalovirus infection (dated by TCRdb to about 2019). Sequencing relied on an Illumina HiSeq 1500. TCRdb applied fastp at Q25 and MiXCR to the public reads, then kept only in-frame beta chains. CDR3 protein duplicates are merged, each entry listing the most common genes and DNA. The sample contains over 150,000 distinct CDR3 sequences, approximately 17% of them found a single time. The ten largest clones represent about 23% of the sample. The sequencing sample was made of CD8+ T cells from PBMCs. The receptors stem from a human donor in good health (CMV status not recorded). Some clones in this sample may be carry-over from other donors' samples.

This clonotype was seen a handful of times. The chain carries TRBV28 and TRBJ2-7, with D perhaps being TRBD1 or TRBD2 (6 bases each). CDR1 is MDHEN and CDR2 is SYDVKM in the germline V gene. There are 14 residues in the CDR3. V shed 6 bases and J shed 5 bases, with 17 bases lying between them. The CDR3 sequence: CASSTRRGQNEQYF. CDR3 nucleotide sequence: TGTGCCAGCAGCACCCGTCGGGGGCAAAACGAGCAGTACTTC.

The CDR3 DNA is TGTGCCAGCAGTGAACGCCGACAGGGCCGCGAGACCCAGTACTTC. It codes for CASSERRQGRETQYF. This chain joins TRBV25-1 and TRBJ2-5, with 7 positions matching TRBD1. The length of the CDR3 is 15 residues. The V gene's germline CDR1 is MGHDK and CDR2 SYGVNS. V lost 2 bases to trimming and J lost 5 bases; unmatched junction nucleotides: 8.

The chain joins TRBV20-1 to TRBJ2-7, with 8 positions matching TRBD1. V was clipped by 5 bases and J by 3 bases; unmatched bases: 3. Germline lookup yields CDR1 DFQATT and CDR2 SNEGSKA (reference sequence). The CDR3 covers 12 residues. The CDR3 nucleotides read TGCAGTGCTTCCACAGGGGGCTACGAGCAGTACTTC. Translation: CSASTGGYEQYF.

This clonotype has more than one count but fewer than ten. The rearrangement joins TRBV7-2 to TRBJ1-6; 8 positions agree with TRBD1. The J segment lost 6 bases and the V segment lost 6 bases, leaving 4 bases of the junction unmatched. Per germline, CDR1 SGHTA and CDR2 FQGNSA. This CDR3 region has 14 residues. The CDR3 loop is CASRDTGGNSPLHF. The CDR3, as DNA: TGTGCCAGCAGGGATACAGGGGGTAATTCACCCCTCCACTTT.

The J gene is TRBJ2-7, the V gene TRBV7-9; tentative D call: TRBD1 (7 bases). Trimming left V 6 bases short and J 3 bases short, with 15 bases between. The length of the CDR3 is 14 residues. Looked up from germline, CDR1 is SEHNR and CDR2 is FQNEAQ (reference sequence). CDR3 sequence reads: CASRSSGGFYEQYF. DNA of the CDR3: TGTGCCAGCAGATCCTCAGGGGGGTTCTACGAGCAGTACTTC.

This clonotype has only a few counts. J is TRBJ1-1 and V is TRBV20-1, with D uncertain. The CDR3 contains 11 residues. Trimming left V 5 bases short and J 3 bases short, with 7 bases between. The germline gives CDR1 DFQATT, CDR2 SNEGSKA (reference sequence). The CDR3 sequence: CSAYLDTEAFF. DNA for the CDR3: TGCAGTGCTTACTTAGACACTGAAGCTTTCTTT.

V usage is TRBV12-3 or TRBV12-4 and J usage is TRBJ1-5, with D maybe TRBD1 (5 bases). Trimming removed 4 bases at V and 10 bases at J, with 17 bases between. This CDR3 is 14 amino acids long. The CDR3 bases are TGTGCCAGCAGTTGGGGGTTTTTGGAGTCCCCCCAGCATTTT. Protein sequence: CASSWGFLESPQHF.

The J gene is TRBJ2-7, the V gene TRBV19; 14 bases are a match to TRBD2. The CDR3 is 14 residues long. Unmatched junction bases numbered 0, after V lost 3 bases and J lost 5 bases. Looked up from germline, CDR1 is LNHDA and CDR2 is SQIVND (reference sequence). The CDR3 protein is CASSMTSGGDEQYF. CDR3 in DNA: TGTGCCAGTAGTATGACTAGCGGGGGGGACGAGCAGTACTTC.

The V and J genes are TRBV27 and TRBJ2-1; TRBD2 aligns across 10 bases. In germline, CDR1 is MNHEY, CDR2 SMNVEV (reference sequence). This CDR3 comprises 15 residues. J gave up 5 bases and V 5 bases, and 6 bases lay outside the gene matches. CDR3 in amino acids: CASSPWTSGDNEQFF. CDR3 in DNA: TGTGCCAGCAGTCCCTGGACTAGCGGCGACAATGAGCAGTTCTTC.

The chain links TRBV28 to TRBJ1-1, with D unresolved. The V gene's germline CDR1 is MDHEN and CDR2 SYDVKM. The CDR3 runs to 13 residues. V shed 1 base and J shed 5 bases, with 8 bases lying between them. The CDR3 spells CASSLSPPTEAFF. The CDR3 DNA reads as TGTGCCAGCAGTTTATCGCCGCCGACTGAAGCTTTCTTT.

CDR3 region: CASSYIRDRDQPQHF. The CDR3, as DNA: TGTGCCAGCAGTTACATCCGGGACAGGGATCAGCCCCAGCATTTT. The chain uses TRBV6-6 and TRBJ1-5; 9 bases are shared with TRBD1. This CDR3 is built from 15 residues. V trimming: 2 bases; J trimming: 5 bases; junction bases outside the gene matches: 4. Per germline, CDR1 MNHNY and CDR2 SVGAGI (reference sequence).

V and J are TRBV7-6 and TRBJ2-5; tentatively, D is TRBD1 (6 bases). The CDR3 runs to 15 residues. Germline V gene sequence: CDR1 SGHVS, CDR2 FNYEAQ. The V gene lost 0 bases and the J gene lost 5 bases, with 13 bases spanning the gap. The CDR3 bases are TGTGCCAGCAGCTTAGCTCAGGGGAGTAGGGAGACCCAGTACTTC. Amino acid sequence: CASSLAQGSRETQYF.